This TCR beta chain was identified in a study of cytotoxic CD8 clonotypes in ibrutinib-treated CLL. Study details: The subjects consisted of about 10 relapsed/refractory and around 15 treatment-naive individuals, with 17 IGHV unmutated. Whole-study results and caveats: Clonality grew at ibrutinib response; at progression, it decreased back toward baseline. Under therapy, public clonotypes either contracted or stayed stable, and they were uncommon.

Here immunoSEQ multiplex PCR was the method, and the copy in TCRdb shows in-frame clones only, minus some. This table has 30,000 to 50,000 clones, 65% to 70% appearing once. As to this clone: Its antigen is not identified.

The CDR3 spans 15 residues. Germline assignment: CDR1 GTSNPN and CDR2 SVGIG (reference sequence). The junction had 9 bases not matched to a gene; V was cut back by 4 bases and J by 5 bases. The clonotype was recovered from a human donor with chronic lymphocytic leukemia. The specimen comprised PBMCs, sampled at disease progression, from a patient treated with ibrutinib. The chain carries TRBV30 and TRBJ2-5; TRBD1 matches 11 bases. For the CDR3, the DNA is TGTGCCTGGACCTCCGGGACAGGGGGTCCCGAGACCCAGTACTTC. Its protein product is CAWTSGTGGPETQYF.